This TCR beta chain stems from a study of cytomegalovirus exposure and HLA in healthy donors. Looking at the study overall: An earlier analysis identified 95 million to 120 million unique TCR beta sequences in about 190 million T cells. General study results and limits: Links to common viral pathogens appeared, in a later analysis, for several of the most significant clusters. In a later analysis, donors in an Asian-associated ancestry cluster reportedly had fewer N-insertions in productive TCRs than the cohort mean.

As to this clone: The target antigen is unknown.

PCR employed 60 Vbeta and 13 Jbeta primers. In the source study's methods: In a later analysis, approximately 80 million unique TCR beta chains included roughly 11 million shared by two or more donors. The repertoire was sequenced with immunoSEQ multiplex PCR; TCRdb's copy has only in-frame clones and lacks some. V and J calls and clone size come straight from that table; D and trimming were deduced from the DNA. The data hold about 180,000 clones, with roughly 80% observed a single time. Germline-derived CDR1 and CDR2 are SEHNR and FQNEAQ (reference sequence). Trimming took off 3 bases at V and 3 bases at J, with 14 bases between the two ends. The CDR3 loop spans 15 amino acids.

The sample consisted of PBMCs. The rearrangement joins TRBV7-9 to TRBJ1-2; TRBD1 is a possible D gene (6 bases). The TCR originated in a male donor in good health and CMV-seronegative. CDR3 sequence: CASSLGAGEYYGYTF. The DNA of the CDR3 is TGTGCCAGCAGCTTGGGGGCAGGGGAATACTATGGCTACACCTTC.